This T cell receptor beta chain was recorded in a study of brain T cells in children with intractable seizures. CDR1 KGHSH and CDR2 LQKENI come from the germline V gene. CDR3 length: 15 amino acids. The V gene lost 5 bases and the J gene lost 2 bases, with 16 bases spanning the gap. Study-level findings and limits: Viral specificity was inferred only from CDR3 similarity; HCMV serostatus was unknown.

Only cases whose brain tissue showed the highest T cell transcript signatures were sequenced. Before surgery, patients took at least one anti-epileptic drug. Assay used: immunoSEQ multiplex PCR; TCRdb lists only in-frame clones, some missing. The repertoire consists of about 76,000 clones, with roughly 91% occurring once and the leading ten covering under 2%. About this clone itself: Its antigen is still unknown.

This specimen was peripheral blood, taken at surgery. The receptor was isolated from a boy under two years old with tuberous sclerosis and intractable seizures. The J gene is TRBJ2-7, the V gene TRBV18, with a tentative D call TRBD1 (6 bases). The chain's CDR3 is CASSEGTQKTYEQYF. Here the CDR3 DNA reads TGTGCCAGCTCAGAAGGGACACAGAAGACCTACGAGCAGTACTTC.